The entry below describes one T cell receptor (beta chain). The data derive from a study of blood T cell repertoires in COVID-19. CDR1 and CDR2 from the germline V gene are LNHDA and SQIVND (reference sequence). V lost 7 bases, J lost 0 bases, and 12 bases stayed unmatched. The CDR3 runs to 17 residues. As processed by the authors: The authors estimated nucleated cell counts from reference gene primer amplification. Data came from immunoSEQ multiplex PCR; TCRdb stores just in-frame clones and leaves some out. The D gene and trimming were derived from the DNA, and the V and J assignments and clone size from that table. The profile shows over 200,000 clones, 83% of them singletons.

The sequence was obtained from a man older than 75 with acute or convalescent COVID-19. The genes are TRBV19 and TRBJ2-3; 8 positions match TRBD2. Sequenced input: peripheral blood. Written as DNA, the CDR3 is TGTGCCAGTACACTCCGGGGGGGGCGCTTAAGCACAGATACGCAGTATTTT. It translates to CASTLRGGRLSTDTQYF.